These 25 T cell receptor beta chains came from one sample sequenced in a study of identical twins' blood T cells. MiXCR, run by TCRdb on the 5' RACE reads, gives a single entry per CDR3 protein. The repertoire holds fewer than 450,000 distinct CDR3 sequences, with about 28% as singletons. Sample: PBMCs. The receptors shown here come from a woman between 18 and 50 years old in good health.

The rearrangement joins TRBV5-1 to TRBJ1-5; D uncertain. V gave up 2 bases and J gave up 0 bases, with 6 bases separating them. Germline V gene sequence: CDR1 SGHRS, CDR2 YFSETQ. The CDR3 is made up of 14 amino acids. CDR3 in amino acids: CASSFTDSNQPQHF. CDR3 DNA sequence: TGCGCCAGCAGCTTCACGGATAGCAATCAGCCCCAGCATTTT.

This clonotype was counted between two and nine times. The chain employs TRBV2 and TRBJ1-2; 7 nucleotides line up with TRBD1. The CDR3 totals 13 residues. The V segment lost 9 bases and the J segment 3 bases; nucleotides outside the gene matches: 7. CDR1 and CDR2 from the germline V gene are SNHLY and FYNNEI. CDR3 sequence: CARMDRTDYGYTF. CDR3 in DNA: TGTGCCAGAATGGACAGGACCGACTATGGCTACACCTTC.

The J gene is TRBJ1-1, the V gene TRBV5-1, with 7 positions matching TRBD1. Germline CDR1 is SGHRS and CDR2 is YFSETQ. V dropped 8 bases and J dropped 4; count of bases not matched to a gene: 11. The CDR3 is made up of 14 amino acids. As DNA, the CDR3 is TGCGCCAGTACTATGACACAGGGGAGCACTGAAGCTTTCTTT. It codes for CASTMTQGSTEAFF. Based on the CDR3 plus reference TRBV5-1 and TRBJ1-1, the full variable domain is KAGVTQTPRYLIKTRGQQVTLSCSPISGHRSVSWYQQTPGQGLQFLFEYFSETQRNKGNFPGRFSGRQFSNSRSEMNVSTLELGDSALYLCASTMTQGSTEAFFGQGTRLTVV.

This chain links TRBV20-1 with TRBJ1-1; 8 bases align to TRBD1. CDR1 and CDR2 from the germline V gene are DFQATT and SNEGSKA (reference sequence). The CDR3 spans 13 residues. V dropped 6 bases and J dropped 4; count of bases not matched to a gene: 7. The CDR3 coding sequence is TGCAGTGCCTTGGACAGGGCGGGCACTGAAGCTTTCTTT. Translation: CSALDRAGTEAFF.

This rearrangement joins TRBV10-3 to TRBJ2-1; D is unclear. The ends were cut back, 7 bases at V and 8 bases at J, with 9 bases in the middle. The CDR3 consists of 11 residues. Germline CDR1 and CDR2: ENHRY and SYGVKD. The DNA for the CDR3 is TGTGCCATCATGGCTCAAGATGAGCAGTTCTTC. Protein: CAIMAQDEQFF.

The J gene is TRBJ2-2, the V gene TRBV5-5; 9 bases are shared with TRBD1. Germline CDR1 and CDR2: SGHKS and YYEKEE (reference sequence). V trimming: 4 bases; J trimming: 4 bases; junction bases outside the gene matches: 8. The CDR3 totals 16 residues. The CDR3 loop reads CASSGIQGARTGELFF. DNA for the CDR3: TGTGCCAGCAGCGGTATACAGGGGGCTCGCACCGGGGAGCTGTTTTTT. Full variable domain (missing parts from reference TRBV5-5 and TRBJ2-2): DAGVTQSPTHLIKTRGQQVTLRCSPISGHKSVSWYQQVLGQGPQFIFQYYEKEERGRGNFPDRFSARQFPNYSSELNVNALLLGDSALYLCASSGIQGARTGELFFGEGSRLTVL.

The table lists this clonotype with a count of one. Germline is not matched at one junction end, which may reflect a read error. The chain joins TRBV5-1 to TRBJ1-2; TRBD1 aligns across 7 bases. The length of the CDR3 is 16 residues. CDR1 SGHRS and CDR2 YFSETQ come from the germline V gene. The CDR3, as DNA: TGCGCCGGCAGCTTGGCCCCACAGGGGCCACGCGGTGGCTACACCTTC. It yields the protein CAGSLAPQGPRGGYTF.

This clonotype was recorded a few times. The chain recombines TRBV20-1 with TRBJ2-3; D unresolved. This CDR3 is 15 amino acids long. Germline-derived CDR1 and CDR2 are DFQATT and SNEGSKA (reference sequence). V shed 1 base and J shed 2 bases, with 13 bases lying between them. The CDR3 DNA sequence: TGCAGTGCTAGAGGCCAAACTGGCAACACAGATACGCAGTATTTT. Translated: CSARGQTGNTDTQYF.

The chain employs TRBV25-1 and TRBJ1-2, with D possibly matching TRBD1 (5 bases). This CDR3 region has 11 residues. V was cut by 8 bases and J by 7 bases, with 11 bases left in between. The germline V gene encodes CDR1 MGHDK and CDR2 SYGVNS. CDR3 nucleotide sequence: TGTGCCAGCTACGTCGGGGGTGGCTACACCTTC. This codes for CASYVGGGYTF.

This chain's CDR3 is CSAHRLEEDTQYF. In DNA form, the CDR3 reads TGCAGTGCTCACCGACTCGAGGAAGATACGCAGTATTTT. The chain combines TRBV20-1 with TRBJ2-3; D gene uncertain. The length of the CDR3 is 13 residues. Germline V gene sequence: CDR1 DFQATT, CDR2 SNEGSKA (reference sequence). Trimming took off 5 bases at V and 5 bases at J, with 14 bases between the two ends.

This chain joins TRBV20-1 and TRBJ2-1; D not resolved. V was shortened by 1 base and J by 2 bases, with 6 bases between the two germline ends. The CDR3 spans 13 residues. Germline V gene sequence: CDR1 DFQATT, CDR2 SNEGSKA (reference sequence). CDR3 bases: TGCAGTGCTAGAGTCGTTACCTACAATGAGCAGTTCTTC. Translation gives CSARVVTYNEQFF.

This clonotype was recorded a few times. The chain recombines TRBV5-6 with TRBJ2-7; 10 nucleotides match TRBD1. V lost 4 bases to trimming and J lost 9 bases; unmatched junction nucleotides: 13. The CDR3 is made up of 15 amino acids. Germline V lookup: CDR1 SGHDT, CDR2 YYEEEE. This CDR3 is CASSEGQGVSTMQYF. For the CDR3, the DNA is TGTGCCAGCAGCGAAGGACAGGGGGTATCTACGATGCAGTACTTC. Using reference TRBV5-6 and TRBJ2-7 for the parts outside the CDR3, the full variable domain is DAGVTQSPTHLIKTRGQQVTLRCSPKSGHDTVSWYQQALGQGPQFIFQYYEEEERQRGNFPDRFSGHQFPNYSSELNVNALLLGDSALYLCASSEGQGVSTMQYFGPGTRLTVT.

This clonotype was counted only a few times. The genes are TRBV20-1 and TRBJ2-1, with 8 bases matching TRBD2. Trimming at V came to 3 bases and at J to 8 bases, leaving 12 bases not matched to a gene. Germline CDR1 reads DFQATT; CDR2 reads SNEGSKA (reference sequence). The CDR3 contains 15 residues. The CDR3 is CSASIAGTSGYEQFF. The DNA for the CDR3 is TGCAGTGCTAGCATAGCGGGGACCTCAGGCTATGAGCAGTTCTTC.

The V gene is TRBV20-1, the J gene TRBJ2-3; TRBD2 matches 12 bases. The CDR3 covers 16 residues. With 6 bases clipped from V and 5 bases from J, the junction kept 12 bases outside the gene matches. Germline lookup yields CDR1 DFQATT and CDR2 SNEGSKA (reference sequence). CDR3 DNA sequence: TGCAGTGCAAGGAAACTAGCGGGGGGACCCCGAGATACGCAGTATTTT. This translates into CSARKLAGGPRDTQYF.

This clonotype was seen only a few times. DNA of the CDR3: TGTGCCAGCAGGGTCGGCGGAGCAGATACGCAGTATTTT. Its translation: CASRVGGADTQYF. The rearrangement uses TRBV6-5 and TRBJ2-3, with D uncertain. The CDR3 is 13 residues long. Trimming took off 6 bases at V and 4 bases at J, with 11 bases between the two ends. Per the germline V gene, CDR1 is MNHEY and CDR2 is SVGAGI.

The chain carries TRBV9 and TRBJ1-1; D is unclear. This CDR3 contains 13 residues. The germline V gene encodes CDR1 SGDLS and CDR2 YYNGEE. With 0 bases removed from V and 8 bases from J, the gap between germline ends came to 11 bases. The DNA of the CDR3 is TGTGCCAGCAGCGTAGTATCGGGTGCGGAAGCTTTCTTT. It codes for CASSVVSGAEAFF. Based on the CDR3 plus reference TRBV9 and TRBJ1-1, the full variable domain is DSGVTQTPKHLITATGQRVTLRCSPRSGDLSVYWYQQSLDQGLQFLIQYYNGEERAKGNILERFSAQQFPDLHSELNLSSLELGDSALYFCASSVVSGAEAFFGQGTRLTVV.

The chain recombines TRBV7-9 with TRBJ1-2, with D unresolved. Trimming took 1 base from V and 10 from J, leaving 16 bases between them. The germline V gene has CDR1 SEHNR and CDR2 FQNEAQ (reference sequence). The CDR3 is 14 amino acids. The CDR3 coding sequence is TGTGCCAGCAGCTTAGATGCGGGATTTGATGTCTACACCTTC. Encoded protein: CASSLDAGFDVYTF.

J is TRBJ2-3 and V is TRBV7-9, with 9 bases fitting TRBD2. V gave up 3 bases and J gave up 5 bases; unmatched junction bases: 6. CDR3 length equals 15 residues. Germline values: CDR1 SEHNR, CDR2 FQNEAQ (reference sequence). The CDR3 DNA sequence: TGTGCCAGCAGCTTCAGTGGAGCGGGAGGAGATACGCAGTATTTT. It yields the protein CASSFSGAGGDTQYF.

This clonotype was seen just once. The chain couples TRBV6-5 to TRBJ1-5; D not resolved. In germline, CDR1 is MNHEY, CDR2 SVGAGI. Trimming left V 6 bases short and J 7 bases short, with 13 bases between. The CDR3 extends over 13 amino acids. In DNA, the CDR3 is TGTGCCAGCAGCACCTTGCCCGGGCAGCCCCAGCATTTT. It specifies CASSTLPGQPQHF.

This clonotype was found a few times. V gene TRBV7-2 combines with J gene TRBJ1-1, with 7 positions matching TRBD1. V dropped 5 bases and J dropped 4; count of bases not matched to a gene: 7. This CDR3 spans 14 amino acids. Germline CDR1 and CDR2: SGHTA and FQGNSA. This CDR3 is CASSATGAATEAFF. The DNA of the CDR3 is TGTGCCAGCAGCGCCACAGGGGCTGCCACTGAAGCTTTCTTT.

Notes on this clonotype: Mismatch with germline at one junction end may stem from a read error. This chain connects TRBV7-3 to TRBJ2-3; D gene uncertain. Per germline, CDR1 SGHTA and CDR2 FQGTGA. The CDR3 spans 13 residues. CDR3 sequence reads: CASSSTSTDTKYF. The CDR3 DNA sequence: TGTGCCAGCAGCTCGACTTCTACAGATACGAAGTATTTT.

This clonotype was seen a few times. DNA for the CDR3: TGTGCCAGCAGCCTCCTCCGTGATGGGACCCAGTACTTC. Residues: CASSLLRDGTQYF. This chain joins TRBV3-1 and TRBJ2-5; D ambiguous. Germline V gives CDR1 LGHDT, CDR2 YNNKEL (reference sequence). The CDR3 length is 13 residues. The V end was cut by 4 bases, the J end by 7 bases, with 13 bases between.

In its sample, this clonotype was seen a few times. The rearrangement joins TRBV20-1 to TRBJ2-1; 10 bases map to TRBD2. The CDR3 is 15 amino acids. V lost 2 bases, J lost 9 bases, and 10 bases stayed unmatched. Germline V CDR1 and CDR2: DFQATT, SNEGSKA (reference sequence). CDR3 loop: CSARPGLALSSEQFF. The CDR3 bases are TGCAGTGCTAGACCGGGACTAGCGTTATCGAGTGAGCAGTTCTTC.

The J gene is TRBJ2-3, the V gene TRBV9, with 7 bases identical to TRBD2. CDR1 is SGDLS and CDR2 is YYNGEE in the germline V gene. V dropped 4 bases and J dropped 2; count of bases not matched to a gene: 10. The CDR3 has 16 amino acids. CDR3 loop: CASSPRGRGNTDTQYF. The CDR3 DNA sequence: TGTGCCAGCAGCCCCCGAGGGAGGGGAAACACAGATACGCAGTATTTT.

The rearrangement uses TRBV6-2 or TRBV6-3 and TRBJ2-7; 8 positions agree with TRBD2. V shed 4 bases, J shed 0 bases, and the junction held 5 bases outside the gene matches. Germline-derived CDR1 and CDR2 are MNHEY and SVGEGT. The CDR3 runs to 15 residues. CDR3 bases: TGTGCCAGCAGTTCTTACGGGAGGGGCTCCTACGAGCAGTACTTC. This codes for CASSSYGRGSYEQYF.